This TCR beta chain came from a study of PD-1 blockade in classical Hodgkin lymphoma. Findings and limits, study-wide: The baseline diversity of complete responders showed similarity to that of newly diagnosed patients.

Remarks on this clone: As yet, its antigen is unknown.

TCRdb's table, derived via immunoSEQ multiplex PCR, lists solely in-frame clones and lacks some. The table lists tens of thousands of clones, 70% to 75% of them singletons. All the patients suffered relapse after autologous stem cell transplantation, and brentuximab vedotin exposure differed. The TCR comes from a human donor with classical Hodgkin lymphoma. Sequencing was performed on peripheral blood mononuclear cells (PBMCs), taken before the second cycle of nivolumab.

The CDR3 DNA sequence: TGTGCCACCAGCCACCCGACTAGCGGGCTCCACGAGCAGTACTTC. The encoded protein is CATSHPTSGLHEQYF. This chain joins TRBV15 and TRBJ2-7; the match to TRBD2 covers 10 bases. Germline loops: CDR1 LNHNV, CDR2 YYDKDF (reference sequence). The CDR3 has 15 amino acids. With 5 bases clipped from V and 5 bases from J, the junction kept 9 bases outside the gene matches.